One and the same sample provided the 13 T cell receptor beta chains below, sequenced in a study of T-cell memory formation after mild COVID-19. TCRdb processed the 5' RACE reads anew with MiXCR; each CDR3 protein has one entry. The data hold about 110,000 distinct CDR3 sequences, with roughly a sixth observed a single time. What was sequenced was PBMCs or a T cell subset sorted from them (not recorded which). Receptor source: a man aged 18 to 29 who had mild COVID-19 (a few samples of this study predate the infection). Cell type and time point are not known.

On this clonotype: This may come from a read error, since a much larger clone is one base off. The CDR3 DNA follows: TGTGCCAGCAGCCAAGTCGTTAGCGGGGGCCTCGAGAAGTTCTTC. Residues: CASSQVVSGGLEKFF. The chain employs TRBV4-2 and TRBJ2-1; TRBD2 matches 9 bases. J gave up 14 bases and V 1 base, and 12 bases lay outside the gene matches. The CDR3 consists of 15 residues. The germline gives CDR1 LGHNA, CDR2 YNFKEQ.

J is TRBJ2-1 and V is TRBV9, with 11 bases matching TRBD2. The germline V gene encodes CDR1 SGDLS and CDR2 YYNGEE. This CDR3 spans 17 amino acids. V gave up 3 bases and J gave up 0 bases; unmatched junction bases: 5. The CDR3 protein is CASSDTSGGTSYNEQFF. The CDR3 coding sequence is TGTGCCAGCAGCGACACTAGCGGGGGCACCTCCTACAATGAGCAGTTCTTC.

This CDR3 reads CASSLGSSYNSPLHF. DNA of the CDR3: TGTGCCAGCAGTTTAGGGAGCTCCTATAATTCACCCCTCCACTTT. This chain uses TRBV12-3 or TRBV12-4 with TRBJ1-6, with D uncertain. V lost 1 base to trimming and J lost 0 bases, with 4 bases between them. The CDR3 spans 15 residues.

This clonotype has a handful of counts. The CDR3 nucleotides are TGCAGTGCTGGCGGGGGCACAGATACGCAGTATTTT. As protein: CSAGGGTDTQYF. This chain connects TRBV20-1 to TRBJ2-3; D might be TRBD2 (6 bases). This CDR3 contains 12 residues. The V gene lost 5 bases and the J gene lost 1 base, with 7 bases spanning the gap. The germline gives CDR1 DFQATT, CDR2 SNEGSKA (reference sequence).

Concerning this clonotype itself: A read error may produce the germline difference seen at one junction end. The chain uses TRBV7-7 and TRBJ2-3, with D perhaps matching TRBD1 (5 bases). CDR3 length equals 13 residues. CDR1 is SSHAT and CDR2 is FNYEAQ in the germline V gene (reference sequence). The CDR3 loop reads CASSLGHPNTQYF. The CDR3, as DNA: TGTGCTAGCAGCTTAGGACACCCTAATACGCAGTATTTT.

The chain is built from TRBV3-1 and TRBJ2-3; TRBD2 matches 12 bases. The V and J ends lost 2 bases and 0 bases, in that order; junction bases with no gene match: 3. The CDR3 has 17 residues. Germline V gene sequence: CDR1 LGHDT, CDR2 YNNKEL (reference sequence). CDR3 DNA sequence: TGTGCCAGCAGCCAACTAGCGGGGGGGTCGAGCACAGATACGCAGTATTTT. Translation: CASSQLAGGSSTDTQYF.

The V call is TRBV20-1, the J call TRBJ1-6; D gene uncertain. The CDR3 is made up of 17 amino acids. Trimming cost V 2 bases and J 0 bases, with 14 bases left between them. Germline-derived CDR1 and CDR2 are DFQATT and SNEGSKA (reference sequence). CDR3 loop: CSARPTPSGSYNSPLHF. CDR3 DNA sequence: TGCAGTGCTAGACCCACCCCGAGCGGCTCCTATAATTCACCCCTCCACTTT.

The CDR3 region is CASSREALRELTGDTQYF. CDR3 DNA: TGTGCCAGCAGCCGAGAAGCCCTCCGGGAGTTAACCGGGGATACGCAGTATTTT. The chain has TRBV7-2 and TRBJ2-3; tentatively, D is TRBD2 (6 bases). This CDR3 is 18 amino acids long. CDR1 SGHTA and CDR2 FQGNSA come from the germline V gene. V lost 5 bases and J 6 bases, leaving 27 bases between the germline ends.

This chain connects TRBV5-1 to TRBJ2-3; D remains ambiguous. Looked up from germline, CDR1 is SGHRS and CDR2 is YFSETQ. The CDR3 length is 14 residues. Deletions cut 1 base from V and 4 bases from J, with 10 bases between. The chain's CDR3 is CASSLSLGSDTQYF. The CDR3 DNA follows: TGCGCCAGCAGCTTGTCACTCGGTTCAGATACGCAGTATTTT.

A few counts support this clonotype. The V call is TRBV24-1, the J call TRBJ2-1; D remains unclear. The CDR3 loop spans 14 amino acids. In germline, CDR1 is KGHDR, CDR2 SFDVKD. V was trimmed by 0 bases and J by 5 bases, leaving 7 bases between them. This CDR3 is CATSDLRWNNEQFF. Written as DNA, the CDR3 is TGTGCCACCAGTGATTTGAGGTGGAACAATGAGCAGTTCTTC.

The chain recombines TRBV3-1 with TRBJ1-1, with D hard to call. This CDR3 comprises 14 residues. Germline assignment: CDR1 LGHDT and CDR2 YNNKEL (reference sequence). Trimming shortened V by 1 base and J by 1 base, and 7 bases separated the two germline ends. In nucleotides, the CDR3 is TGTGCCAGCAGCCAAGCCCATGGGAACACTGAAGCTTTCTTT. It is translated as CASSQAHGNTEAFF.

A few counts support this clonotype. CDR3 sequence reads: CASSPEVNTEAFF. CDR3 coding DNA: TGTGCCAGCTCACCGGAGGTTAACACTGAAGCTTTCTTT. This rearrangement joins TRBV18 to TRBJ1-1; D is ambiguous. There are 13 residues in the CDR3. The V end lost 3 bases, the J end lost 2 bases, and 7 bases lay between the germline ends. Germline V lookup: CDR1 KGHSH, CDR2 LQKENI.

This chain uses TRBV7-3 with TRBJ2-2; D not certain. The germline V gene encodes CDR1 SGHTA and CDR2 FQGTGA. The V gene lost 5 bases and the J gene lost 2 bases, with 9 bases spanning the gap. This CDR3 region has 14 residues. The CDR3 here is CASSPSGNTGELFF. CDR3 bases: TGTGCCAGCAGCCCATCGGGTAACACCGGGGAGCTGTTTTTT.